Below, 28 T cell receptor beta chains from the same sample are listed, as sequenced in a study of blood T cell repertoires in COVID-19. Here immunoSEQ multiplex PCR was the method, and the copy in TCRdb shows in-frame clones only, minus some. The data show roughly 450,000 clones, 80% to 95% seen once. Sequenced material: PBMCs or T cells enriched from blood (not recorded which). These receptors came from a man between 18 and 29 years old who had recovered from COVID-19.

The rearrangement links TRBV30 to TRBJ2-7; D not resolved. Between the trimmed V and J ends, which lost 1 base and 4 bases, there was a span of 5 bases. CDR3 length: 11 amino acids. Germline values: CDR1 GTSNPN, CDR2 SVGIG (reference sequence). CDR3 residues: CAWSAQYEQYF. The CDR3 DNA sequence: TGTGCCTGGAGTGCCCAGTACGAGCAGTACTTC.

The CDR3 loop reads CASSKDNVDGYTF. CDR3 DNA sequence: TGTGCCAGCAGCAAGGACAACGTTGATGGCTACACCTTC. The chain recombines TRBV5-5 with TRBJ1-2, with a weak D call TRBD1 (5 bases). The CDR3 totals 13 residues. Trimming stripped 4 bases from V and 6 bases from J, with 13 bases between. In germline, CDR1 is SGHKS, CDR2 YYEKEE (reference sequence).

V gene TRBV29-1 combines with J gene TRBJ1-4; no definite D call. Trimming removed 4 bases from V and 7 bases from J, with 13 bases in between. Germline V CDR1 and CDR2: SQVTM, ANQGSEA. The CDR3 totals 13 residues. CDR3 residues: CSVGENLGEKLFF. CDR3 nucleotides: TGCAGCGTTGGGGAGAACCTGGGTGAAAAACTGTTTTTT.

The rearrangement links TRBV3-1 (or the pseudogene TRBV3-2) to TRBJ2-3; 7 bases align to TRBD2. The CDR3 extends over 15 amino acids. V gave up 4 bases and J gave up 7 bases; unmatched junction bases: 11. Germline-derived CDR1 and CDR2 are LGHDT and YNNKEL (reference sequence). CDR3 nucleotide sequence: TGTGCCAGCAGCCCCCCCGGGACTACCACTTATACGCAGTATTTT. Translating it yields CASSPPGTTTYTQYF.

This clone has only a few counts. Here the CDR3 DNA reads TGCGCCAGCAGTCGACTAGCGGGTACAAATGAGCAGTTCTTC. Protein: CASSRLAGTNEQFF. The rearrangement joins TRBV5-1 to TRBJ2-1; 10 nucleotides align to TRBD2. CDR1 SGHRS and CDR2 YFSETQ come from the germline V gene. V dropped 5 bases and J dropped 7; count of bases not matched to a gene: 6. There are 14 residues in the CDR3.

The genes are TRBV15 and TRBJ1-2; 10 bases align to TRBD1. The CDR3 extends over 14 amino acids. CDR1 and CDR2 from the germline V gene are LNHNV and YYDKDF (reference sequence). Trimming at V came to 0 bases and at J to 10 bases, leaving 5 bases not matched to a gene. The chain's CDR3 is CATSRDRDRGYYTF. CDR3 bases: TGTGCCACCAGCAGAGATCGGGACAGGGGATACTACACCTTC.

V and J are TRBV2 and TRBJ1-2; maybe TRBD1 (5 bases). Germline CDR1 is SNHLY and CDR2 is FYNNEI. The CDR3 is 15 residues long. The V gene lost 4 bases and the J gene lost 5 bases, with 17 bases spanning the gap. CDR3 residues: CASSGYRQGLYGYTF. CDR3 nucleotide sequence: TGTGCCAGCAGTGGCTATCGCCAGGGTCTGTATGGCTACACCTTC.

At least ten counts were recorded for this clone. The chain combines TRBV6-4 with TRBJ2-3; 9 bases are a match to TRBD1. The germline CDR1 and CDR2 sequences are MRHNA and SNTAGT. V was clipped by 4 bases and J by 1 base; unmatched bases: 0. The CDR3 covers 14 residues. The CDR3, as DNA: TGTGCCAGCAGTGGGACAGGGGGCACAGATACGCAGTATTTT. As protein: CASSGTGGTDTQYF.

The chain combines TRBV27 with TRBJ1-1, with D uncertain. With 7 bases removed from V and 4 bases from J, the gap between germline ends came to 10 bases. Germline V gives CDR1 MNHEY, CDR2 SMNVEV (reference sequence). This CDR3 is 12 amino acids long. In nucleotides, the CDR3 is TGTGCCAGCATGACGGGAGGCACTGAAGCTTTCTTT. Translated: CASMTGGTEAFF.

The rearrangement uses TRBV7-8 and TRBJ1-4, with 7 bases aligning to TRBD1. The CDR3 is 15 amino acids. Germline V gene sequence: CDR1 SGHVS, CDR2 FQNEAQ. The V gene end was trimmed by 5 bases and the J gene end by 6 bases; junction bases not matched to a gene: 9. CDR3 loop: CASSLMGQLDEKLFF. Here the CDR3 DNA reads TGTGCCAGCAGCCTGATGGGACAGCTAGATGAAAAACTGTTTTTT.

This clone was observed once. This rearrangement joins TRBV7-2 to TRBJ2-7; 8 bases fit TRBD2. The CDR3 is 13 residues long. Looked up from germline, CDR1 is SGHTA and CDR2 is FQGNSA. Losses at the gene ends were 1 base for V and 6 bases for J; bases not matched to a gene: 2. The CDR3 reads CASSLGTSSEQYF. The CDR3 coding sequence is TGTGCCAGCAGCTTAGGGACTAGCAGCGAGCAGTACTTC.

This clone occurred a few times. The CDR3 DNA sequence: TGTGCCACCAGCAGAGATCGGGATCTCTATGGCTACACCTTC. It encodes CATSRDRDLYGYTF. The genes are TRBV15 and TRBJ1-2; D uncertain. V was shortened by 0 bases and J by 4 bases, with 9 bases between the two germline ends. Germline CDR1 is LNHNV and CDR2 is YYDKDF (reference sequence). The CDR3 sequence is 14 residues long.

This chain joins TRBV28 and TRBJ1-2; D is unresolved. V was pared by 9 bases and J by 6 bases, with 14 bases between. The CDR3 contains 12 residues. Per the germline V gene, CDR1 is MDHEN and CDR2 is SYDVKM. CDR3 sequence: CASESRIDGYTF. The CDR3 region has the DNA TGTGCCAGTGAGTCCAGGATCGATGGCTACACCTTC.

The chain couples TRBV29-1 to TRBJ1-5; D may be TRBD1 (5 bases). CDR1 and CDR2 from the germline V gene are SQVTM and ANQGSEA. The CDR3 has 14 residues. V gave up 4 bases and J gave up 2 bases, with 12 bases separating them. CDR3 amino acids: CSVGQGLGNQPQHF. The CDR3, as DNA: TGCAGCGTTGGCCAGGGTCTCGGCAATCAGCCCCAGCATTTT.

This clone was picked up one time. The rearrangement uses TRBV20-1 and TRBJ1-1; D unclear. V lost 7 bases to trimming and J lost 1 base, with 7 bases between them. Germline V gene data show CDR1 as DFQATT and CDR2 as SNEGSKA (reference sequence). This CDR3 has 11 residues. The chain's CDR3 is CSVPGNTEAFF. For the CDR3, the DNA is TGCAGTGTACCCGGGAACACTGAAGCTTTCTTT.

The chain combines TRBV6-5 with TRBJ1-3; 9 positions agree with TRBD1. CDR1 is MNHEY, CDR2 SVGAGI, per germline. This CDR3 contains 16 residues. V shed 2 bases, J shed 4 bases, and the junction held 6 bases outside the gene matches. CDR3 bases: TGTGCCAGCAGTTACACCACAGGGGGCCGGGGAAACACCATATATTTT. Residues: CASSYTTGGRGNTIYF.

This clone has only one observation. CDR3 coding DNA: TGTGCCAGCAGTTTACAGGGCGACTATGGCTACACCTTC. As protein: CASSLQGDYGYTF. J is TRBJ1-2 and V is TRBV12-3 or TRBV12-4; D perhaps matches TRBD1 (5 bases). The CDR3 extends over 13 amino acids. Trimming left V 2 bases short and J 3 bases short, with 7 bases between.

This chain uses TRBV28 with TRBJ2-5; 7 bases match TRBD2. The length of the CDR3 is 16 residues. CDR1 is MDHEN, CDR2 SYDVKM, per germline. V trimming: 6 bases; J trimming: 1 base; junction bases outside the gene matches: 11. The CDR3 reads CASSPTVAGIQETQYF. CDR3 bases: TGTGCCAGCAGCCCCACCGTAGCGGGCATCCAAGAGACCCAGTACTTC.

V usage is TRBV13 and J usage is TRBJ2-1, with TRBD2 identical over 8 bases. The CDR3 has 17 residues. After removal of 5 bases from V and 4 bases from J, the junction contained 13 bases not matched to a gene. Germline values: CDR1 PRHDT, CDR2 FYEKMQ (reference sequence). CDR3 protein: CASSTREVAGPYNEQFF. The DNA for the CDR3 is TGTGCCAGCAGCACCCGGGAGGTAGCGGGGCCGTACAATGAGCAGTTCTTC.

The chain uses TRBV5-5 and TRBJ2-1; 8 bases are shared with TRBD1. Unmatched junction bases numbered 10, after V lost 4 bases and J lost 7 bases. The CDR3 has 15 residues. Per the germline V gene, CDR1 is SGHKS and CDR2 is YYEKEE (reference sequence). CDR3 in amino acids: CASSTLTGASNEQFF. In DNA form, the CDR3 reads TGTGCCAGCAGCACCCTGACAGGGGCTAGTAATGAGCAGTTCTTC.

The chain employs TRBV5-1 and TRBJ1-1, with D hard to call. This CDR3 spans 14 amino acids. The germline gives CDR1 SGHRS, CDR2 YFSETQ. V was shortened by 7 bases and J by 4 bases, with 17 bases between the two germline ends. This chain's CDR3 is CASGPTRGGTEAFF. For the CDR3, the DNA is TGCGCCAGCGGTCCGACTCGGGGTGGCACTGAAGCTTTCTTT. Based on the CDR3 plus reference TRBV5-1 and TRBJ1-1, the full variable domain is KAGVTQTPRYLIKTRGQQVTLSCSPISGHRSVSWYQQTPGQGLQFLFEYFSETQRNKGNFPGRFSGRQFSNSRSEMNVSTLELGDSALYLCASGPTRGGTEAFFGQGTRLTVV.

Only one count was recorded for this clone. The J gene is TRBJ2-7, the V gene TRBV30; 7 bases are shared with TRBD2. Germline V gene lookup returns CDR1 GTSNPN and CDR2 SVGIG (reference sequence). With 3 bases clipped from V and 0 bases from J, the junction kept 8 bases outside the gene matches. The CDR3 is made up of 15 amino acids. CDR3 loop: CAWSSGSGISYEQYF. CDR3 nucleotide sequence: TGTGCCTGGAGCTCCGGGAGCGGGATCTCCTACGAGCAGTACTTC. Full variable domain (missing parts from reference TRBV30 and TRBJ2-7): SQTIHQWPATLVQPVGSPLSLECTVEGTSNPNLYWYRQAAGRGLQLLFYSVGIGQISSEVPQNLSASRPQDRQFILSSKKLLLSDSGFYLCAWSSGSGISYEQYFGPGTRLTVT.

The V and J genes are TRBV2 and TRBJ1-5; a possible D gene is TRBD1 (5 bases). V shed 4 bases and J shed 5 bases, with 15 bases lying between them. The CDR3 consists of 15 residues. In germline, CDR1 is SNHLY, CDR2 FYNNEI. As DNA, the CDR3 is TGTGCCAGCAGTGGACCCATCGGAGGGGATCAGCCCCAGCATTTT. It is translated as CASSGPIGGDQPQHF.

This clone was counted a single time. The chain recombines TRBV4-1 with TRBJ2-1, with 11 bases fitting TRBD2. This CDR3 is 13 amino acids long. In germline, CDR1 is MGHRA, CDR2 YSYEKL. Trimming cost V 4 bases and J 7 bases; bases outside gene matches: 0. In DNA form, the CDR3 reads TGCGCCAGCAGCCGGACTAGCGGGAATGAGCAGTTCTTC. Residues: CASSRTSGNEQFF.

The CDR3 is CAWRLRRDRGKTFF. The CDR3 nucleotides read TGTGCCTGGAGGCTCCGGAGGGACAGGGGGAAAACTTTCTTT. The chain carries TRBV30 and TRBJ1-1; 11 bases are shared with TRBD1. Per the germline V gene, CDR1 is GTSNPN and CDR2 is SVGIG (reference sequence). The CDR3 spans 14 residues. J gave up 12 bases and V 3 bases, and 12 bases lay outside the gene matches. Using reference TRBV30 and TRBJ1-1 for the parts outside the CDR3, the full variable domain is SQTIHQWPATLVQPVGSPLSLECTVEGTSNPNLYWYRQAAGRGLQLLFYSVGIGQISSEVPQNLSASRPQDRQFILSSKKLLLSDSGFYLCAWRLRRDRGKTFFGQGTRLTVV.

This chain joins TRBV18 and TRBJ1-4, with D possibly matching TRBD1 (6 bases). This CDR3 comprises 14 residues. From germline, CDR1 is KGHSH and CDR2 LQKENI. The V end lost 6 bases, the J end lost 10 bases, and 18 bases lay between the germline ends. The CDR3 DNA is TGTGCCAGCTCCCCGATGGACAGAGGTCCAAAACTGTTTTTT. Its protein is CASSPMDRGPKLFF.

This clone was found once. The chain employs TRBV7-6 and TRBJ2-7; tentative D call: TRBD1 (6 bases). Trimming cost V 2 bases and J 5 bases, with 7 bases left between them. The CDR3 is 12 residues long. Germline V gene lookup returns CDR1 SGHVS and CDR2 FNYEAQ. CDR3 sequence: CASSLYRDEQYF. The CDR3, as DNA: TGTGCCAGCAGCTTATACAGGGACGAGCAGTACTTC. The whole variable domain, filled in from reference TRBV7-6 and TRBJ2-7, reads GAGVSQSPRYKVTKRGQDVALRCDPISGHVSLYWYRQALGQGPEFLTYFNYEAQQDKSGLPNDRFSAERPEGSISTLTIQRTEQRDSAMYRCASSLYRDEQYFGPGTRLTVT.

The chain uses TRBV7-7 and TRBJ1-4, with D uncertain. The V end lost 5 bases, the J end lost 8 bases, and 12 bases lay between the germline ends. Germline V gene sequence: CDR1 SSHAT, CDR2 FNYEAQ (reference sequence). The CDR3 covers 13 residues. DNA of the CDR3: TGTGCCAGCAGCGTAAGCCGGGAGGAAAAACTGTTTTTT. Its protein product is CASSVSREEKLFF.